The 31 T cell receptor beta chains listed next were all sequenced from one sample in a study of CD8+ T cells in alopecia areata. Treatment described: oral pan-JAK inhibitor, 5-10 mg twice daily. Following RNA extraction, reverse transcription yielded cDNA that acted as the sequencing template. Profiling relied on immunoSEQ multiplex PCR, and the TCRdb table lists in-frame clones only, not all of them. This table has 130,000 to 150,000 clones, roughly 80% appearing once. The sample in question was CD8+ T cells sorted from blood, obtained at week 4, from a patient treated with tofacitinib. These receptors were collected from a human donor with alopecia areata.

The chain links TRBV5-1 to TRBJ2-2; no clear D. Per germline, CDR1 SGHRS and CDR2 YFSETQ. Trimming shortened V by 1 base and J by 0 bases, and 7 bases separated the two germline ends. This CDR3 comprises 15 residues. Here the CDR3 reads CASSLSTANTGELFF. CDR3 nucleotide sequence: TGCGCCAGCAGCTTGAGCACGGCGAACACCGGGGAGCTGTTTTTT.

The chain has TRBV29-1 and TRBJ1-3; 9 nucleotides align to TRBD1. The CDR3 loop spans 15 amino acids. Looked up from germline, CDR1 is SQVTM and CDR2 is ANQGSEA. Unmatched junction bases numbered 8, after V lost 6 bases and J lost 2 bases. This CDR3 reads CSVRDRALPGNTIYF. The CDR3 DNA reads TGCAGCGTGAGGGACAGGGCCCTCCCTGGAAACACCATATATTTT.

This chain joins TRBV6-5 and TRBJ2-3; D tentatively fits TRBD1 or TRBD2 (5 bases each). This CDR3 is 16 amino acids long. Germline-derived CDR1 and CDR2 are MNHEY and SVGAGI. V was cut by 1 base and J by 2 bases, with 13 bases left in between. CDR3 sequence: CASSYYAGSLTDTQYF. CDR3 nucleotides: TGTGCCAGCAGTTACTACGCAGGGAGTCTCACAGATACGCAGTATTTT.

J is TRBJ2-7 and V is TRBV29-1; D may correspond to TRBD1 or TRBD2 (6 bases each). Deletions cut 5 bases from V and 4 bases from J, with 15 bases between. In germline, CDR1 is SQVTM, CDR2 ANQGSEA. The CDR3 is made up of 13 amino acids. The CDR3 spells CSVPGQGRYEQYF. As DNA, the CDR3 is TGCAGCGTTCCGGGACAAGGGAGGTACGAGCAGTACTTC.

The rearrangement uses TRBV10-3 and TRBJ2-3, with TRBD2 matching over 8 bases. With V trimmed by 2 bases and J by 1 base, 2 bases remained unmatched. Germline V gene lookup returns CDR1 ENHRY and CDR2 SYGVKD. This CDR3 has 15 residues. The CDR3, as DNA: TGTGCCATCAGTGAGGGTAGCGGGGGCACAGATACGCAGTATTTT. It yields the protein CAISEGSGGTDTQYF.

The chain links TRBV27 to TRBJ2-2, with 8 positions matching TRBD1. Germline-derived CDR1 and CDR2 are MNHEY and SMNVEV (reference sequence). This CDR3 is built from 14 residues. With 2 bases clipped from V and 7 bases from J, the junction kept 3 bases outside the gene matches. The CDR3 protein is CASSLGTGSGELFF. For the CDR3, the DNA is TGTGCCAGCAGTTTAGGGACAGGTAGCGGGGAGCTGTTTTTT.

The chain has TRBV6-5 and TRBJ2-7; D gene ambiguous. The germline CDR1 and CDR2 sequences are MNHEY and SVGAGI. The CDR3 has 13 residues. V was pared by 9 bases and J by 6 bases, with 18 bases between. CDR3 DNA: TGTGCCAGAATGGGCGGACGGCCTAGCGAGCAGTACTTC. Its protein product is CARMGGRPSEQYF.

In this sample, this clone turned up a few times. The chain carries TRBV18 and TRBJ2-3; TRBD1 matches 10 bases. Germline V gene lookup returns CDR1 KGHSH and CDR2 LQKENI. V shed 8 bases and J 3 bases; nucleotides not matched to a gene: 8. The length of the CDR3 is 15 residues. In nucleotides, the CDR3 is TGTGCCAGCGCACTTCGGGACAGGGGAACAGATACGCAGTATTTT. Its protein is CASALRDRGTDTQYF.

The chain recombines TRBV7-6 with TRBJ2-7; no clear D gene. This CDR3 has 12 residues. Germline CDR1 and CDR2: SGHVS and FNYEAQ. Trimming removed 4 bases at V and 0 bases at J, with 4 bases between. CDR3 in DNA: TGTGCCAGCAGCTCGAACTCCTACGAGCAGTACTTC. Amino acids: CASSSNSYEQYF.

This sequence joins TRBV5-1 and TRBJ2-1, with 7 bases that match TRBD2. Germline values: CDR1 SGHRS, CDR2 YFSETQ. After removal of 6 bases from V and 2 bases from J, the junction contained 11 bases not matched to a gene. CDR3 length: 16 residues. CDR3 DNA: TGCGCCAGCATCCTCTCCGGGACTACAACCTACAATGAGCAGTTCTTC. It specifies CASILSGTTTYNEQFF.

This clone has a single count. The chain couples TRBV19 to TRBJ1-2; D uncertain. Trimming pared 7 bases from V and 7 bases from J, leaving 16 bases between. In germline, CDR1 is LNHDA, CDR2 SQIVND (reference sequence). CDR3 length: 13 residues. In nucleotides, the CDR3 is TGTGCCAGTACCCTAGGAGGACTGCGTGGCTACACCTTC. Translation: CASTLGGLRGYTF.

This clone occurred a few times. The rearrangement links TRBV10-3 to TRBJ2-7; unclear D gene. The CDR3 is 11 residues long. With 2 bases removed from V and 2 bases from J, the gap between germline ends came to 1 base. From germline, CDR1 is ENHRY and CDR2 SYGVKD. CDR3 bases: TGTGCCATCAGTGAGGCCTACGAGCAGTACTTC. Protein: CAISEAYEQYF.

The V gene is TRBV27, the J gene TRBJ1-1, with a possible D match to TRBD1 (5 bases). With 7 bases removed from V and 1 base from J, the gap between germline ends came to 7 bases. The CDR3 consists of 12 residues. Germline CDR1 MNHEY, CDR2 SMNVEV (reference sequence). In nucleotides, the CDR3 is TGTGCCAGCACAACAGGGAACACTGAAGCTTTCTTT. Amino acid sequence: CASTTGNTEAFF.

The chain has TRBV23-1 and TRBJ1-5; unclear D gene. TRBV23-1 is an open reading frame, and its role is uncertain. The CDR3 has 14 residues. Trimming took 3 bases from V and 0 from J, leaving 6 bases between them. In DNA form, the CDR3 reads TGCGCCAGCAGTCACGAGTTTAGCAATCAGCCCCAGCATTTT. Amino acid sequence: CASSHEFSNQPQHF.

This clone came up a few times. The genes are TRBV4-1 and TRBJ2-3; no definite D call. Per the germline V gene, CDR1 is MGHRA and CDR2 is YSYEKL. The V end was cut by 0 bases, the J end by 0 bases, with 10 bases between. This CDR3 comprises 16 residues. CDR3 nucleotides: TGCGCCAGCAGCCAAGAACGCACCTCTAGCACAGATACGCAGTATTTT. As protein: CASSQERTSSTDTQYF.

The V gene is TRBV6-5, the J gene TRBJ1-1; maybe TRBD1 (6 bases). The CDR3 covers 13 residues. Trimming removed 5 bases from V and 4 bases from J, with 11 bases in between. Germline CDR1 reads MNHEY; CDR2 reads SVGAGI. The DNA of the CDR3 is TGTGCCAGCAGTCCAGGGGTTCTCACTGAAGCTTTCTTT. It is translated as CASSPGVLTEAFF.

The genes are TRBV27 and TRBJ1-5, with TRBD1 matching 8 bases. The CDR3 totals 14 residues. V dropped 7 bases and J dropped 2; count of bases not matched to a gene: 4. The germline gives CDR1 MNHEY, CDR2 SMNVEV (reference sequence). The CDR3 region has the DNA TGTGCCAGCACCTCGGGACAGGGCAATCAGCCCCAGCATTTT. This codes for CASTSGQGNQPQHF.

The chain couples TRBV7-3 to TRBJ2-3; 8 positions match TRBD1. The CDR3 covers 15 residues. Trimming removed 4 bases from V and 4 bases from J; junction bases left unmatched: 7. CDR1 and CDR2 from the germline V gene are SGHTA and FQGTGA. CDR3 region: CASSSLGQGPDTQYF. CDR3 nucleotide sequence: TGTGCCAGCAGCTCTTTAGGACAGGGTCCAGATACGCAGTATTTT.

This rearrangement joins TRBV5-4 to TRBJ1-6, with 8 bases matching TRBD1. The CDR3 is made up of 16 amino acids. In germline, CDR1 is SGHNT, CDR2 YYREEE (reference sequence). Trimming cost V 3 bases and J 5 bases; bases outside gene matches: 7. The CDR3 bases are TGTGCCAGCAGCTCGAGACGGACAGGGAATAATTCACCCCTCCACTTT. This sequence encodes CASSSRRTGNNSPLHF.

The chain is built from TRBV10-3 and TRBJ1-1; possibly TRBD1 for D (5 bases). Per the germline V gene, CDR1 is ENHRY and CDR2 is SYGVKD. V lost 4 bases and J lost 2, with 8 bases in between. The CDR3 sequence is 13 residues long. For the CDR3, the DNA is TGTGCCATCAGTGTCGGGGCCAACACTGAAGCTTTCTTT. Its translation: CAISVGANTEAFF.

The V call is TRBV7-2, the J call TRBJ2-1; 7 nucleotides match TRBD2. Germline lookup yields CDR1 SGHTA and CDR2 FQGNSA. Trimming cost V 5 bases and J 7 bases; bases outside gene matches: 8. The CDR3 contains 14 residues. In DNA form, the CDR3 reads TGTGCCAGCAGCATACTTGTGGGGGGGAATGAGCAGTTCTTC. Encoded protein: CASSILVGGNEQFF.

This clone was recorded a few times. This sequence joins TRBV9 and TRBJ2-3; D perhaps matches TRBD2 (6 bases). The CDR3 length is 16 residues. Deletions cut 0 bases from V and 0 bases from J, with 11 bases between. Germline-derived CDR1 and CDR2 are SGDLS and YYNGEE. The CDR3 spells CASSVGRAASTDTQYF. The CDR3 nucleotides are TGTGCCAGCAGCGTAGGGAGGGCCGCTAGCACAGATACGCAGTATTTT.

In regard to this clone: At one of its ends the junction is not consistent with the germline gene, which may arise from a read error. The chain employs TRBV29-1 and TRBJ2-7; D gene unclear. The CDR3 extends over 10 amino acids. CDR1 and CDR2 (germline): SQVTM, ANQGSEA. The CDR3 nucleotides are TGCAGCGTTGAAGATCTGGTCCTTGAATTC. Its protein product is CSVEDLVLEF.

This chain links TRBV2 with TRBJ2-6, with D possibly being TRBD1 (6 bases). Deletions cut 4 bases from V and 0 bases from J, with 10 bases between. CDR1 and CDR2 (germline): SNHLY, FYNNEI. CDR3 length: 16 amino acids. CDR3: CASSGTVVSGANVLTF. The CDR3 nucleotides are TGTGCCAGCAGTGGGACAGTGGTCTCTGGGGCCAACGTCCTGACTTTC.

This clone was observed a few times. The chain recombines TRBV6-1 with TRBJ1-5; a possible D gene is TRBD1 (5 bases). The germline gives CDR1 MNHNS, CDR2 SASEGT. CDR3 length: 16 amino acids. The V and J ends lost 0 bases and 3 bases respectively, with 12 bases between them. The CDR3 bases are TGTGCCAGCAGTGAAGCGACAGAAGTCTTCAATCAGCCCCAGCATTTT. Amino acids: CASSEATEVFNQPQHF.

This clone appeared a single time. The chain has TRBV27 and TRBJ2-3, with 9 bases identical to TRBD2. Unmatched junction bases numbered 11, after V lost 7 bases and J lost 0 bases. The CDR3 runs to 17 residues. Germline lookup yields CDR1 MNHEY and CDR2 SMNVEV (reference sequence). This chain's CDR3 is CASTELAGSSSTDTQYF. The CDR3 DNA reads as TGTGCCAGCACCGAGCTAGCGGGGAGCTCTAGCACAGATACGCAGTATTTT.

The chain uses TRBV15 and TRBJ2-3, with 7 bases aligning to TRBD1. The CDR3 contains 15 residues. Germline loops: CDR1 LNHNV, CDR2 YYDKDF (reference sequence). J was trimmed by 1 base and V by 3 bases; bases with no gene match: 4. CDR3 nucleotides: TGTGCCACCAGCAGGTGGACAGGACGCACAGATACGCAGTATTTT. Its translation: CATSRWTGRTDTQYF.

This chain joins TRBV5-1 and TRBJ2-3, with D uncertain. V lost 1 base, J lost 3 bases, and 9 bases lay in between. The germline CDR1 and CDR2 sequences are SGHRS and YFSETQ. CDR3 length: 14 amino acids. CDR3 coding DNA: TGCGCCAGCAGCTTGTGGCTGATTACAGATACGCAGTATTTT. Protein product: CASSLWLITDTQYF.

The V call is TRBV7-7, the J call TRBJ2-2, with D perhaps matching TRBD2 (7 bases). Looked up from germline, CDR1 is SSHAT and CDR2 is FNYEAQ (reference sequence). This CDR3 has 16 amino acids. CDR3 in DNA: TGTGCTACCTCCCCGATGGGGGGGCTAAACACCGGGGAGCTGTTTTTT. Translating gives CATSPMGGLNTGELFF.

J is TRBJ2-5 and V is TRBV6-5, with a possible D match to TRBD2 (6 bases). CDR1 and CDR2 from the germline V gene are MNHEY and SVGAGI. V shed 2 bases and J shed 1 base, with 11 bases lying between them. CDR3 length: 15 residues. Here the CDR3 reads CASSYGGGLQETQYF. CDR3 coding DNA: TGTGCCAGCAGTTACGGTGGGGGACTCCAAGAGACCCAGTACTTC.

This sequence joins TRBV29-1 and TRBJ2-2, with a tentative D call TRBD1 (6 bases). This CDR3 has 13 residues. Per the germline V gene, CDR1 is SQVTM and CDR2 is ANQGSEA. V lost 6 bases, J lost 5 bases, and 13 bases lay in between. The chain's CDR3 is CSVQTGGTGELFF. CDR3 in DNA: TGCAGCGTCCAGACAGGAGGAACCGGGGAGCTGTTTTTT.